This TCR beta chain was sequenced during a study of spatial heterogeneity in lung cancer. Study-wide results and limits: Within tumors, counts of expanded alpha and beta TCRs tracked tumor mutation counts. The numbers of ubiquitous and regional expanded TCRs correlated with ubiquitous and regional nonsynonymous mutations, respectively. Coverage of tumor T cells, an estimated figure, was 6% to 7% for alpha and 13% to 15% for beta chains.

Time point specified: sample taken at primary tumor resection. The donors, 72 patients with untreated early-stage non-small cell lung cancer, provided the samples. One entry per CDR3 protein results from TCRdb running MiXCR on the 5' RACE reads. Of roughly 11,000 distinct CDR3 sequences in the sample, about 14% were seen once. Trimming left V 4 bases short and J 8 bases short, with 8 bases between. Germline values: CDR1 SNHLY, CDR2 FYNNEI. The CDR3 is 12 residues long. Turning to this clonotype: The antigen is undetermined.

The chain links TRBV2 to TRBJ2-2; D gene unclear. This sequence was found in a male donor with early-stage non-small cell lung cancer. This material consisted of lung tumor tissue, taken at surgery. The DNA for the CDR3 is TGTGCCAGCAGTGGCACTTTTGGGGAGCTGTTTTTT. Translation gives CASSGTFGELFF.